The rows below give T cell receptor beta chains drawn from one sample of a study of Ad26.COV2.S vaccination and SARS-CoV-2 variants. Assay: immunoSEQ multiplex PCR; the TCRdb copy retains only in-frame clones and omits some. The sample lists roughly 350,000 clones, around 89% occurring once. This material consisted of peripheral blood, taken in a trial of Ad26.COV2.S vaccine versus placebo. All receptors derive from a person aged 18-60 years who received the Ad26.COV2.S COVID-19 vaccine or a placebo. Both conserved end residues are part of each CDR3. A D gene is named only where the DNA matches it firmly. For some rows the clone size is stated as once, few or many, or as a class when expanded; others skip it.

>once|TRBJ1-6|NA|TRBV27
TGTGCCAGCCGTCGGCCAGTAGTCTATAATTCACCCCTCCACTTT
CASRRPVVYNSPLHF
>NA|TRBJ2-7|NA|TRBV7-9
TGTGCCAGCAGCACCAGACAGTTTGAGCAGTACTTC
CASSTRQFEQYF
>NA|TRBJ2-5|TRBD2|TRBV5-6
TGTGCCAGCAGCTCGGGTCCGGGAGGGCCAGAGACCCAGTACTTC
CASSSGPGGPETQYF
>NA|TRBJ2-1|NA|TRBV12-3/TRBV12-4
TGTGCCAGCAGCTTCTACAATGAGCAGTTCTTC
CASSFYNEQFF
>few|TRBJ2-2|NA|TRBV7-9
TGTGCCAGCAGCTGGCCCCGTACCACCGGGGAGCTGTTTTTT
CASSWPRTTGELFF
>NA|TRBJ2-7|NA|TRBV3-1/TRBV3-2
TGTGCCAGCAGCTGGGGGCAGGGCTACGAGCAGTACTTC
CASSWGQGYEQYF
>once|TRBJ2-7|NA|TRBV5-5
TGTGCCAGCAGCTTGCGGCCAGGGACCTACGAGCAGTACTTC
CASSLRPGTYEQYF
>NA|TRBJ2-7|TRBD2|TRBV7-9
TGTGCCAGCAGCTTCGATCGCGGGGGGGCTGTTTTCGACGAGCAGTACTTC
CASSFDRGGAVFDEQYF
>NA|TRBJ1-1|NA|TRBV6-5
TGTGCCAGCAGTTCCCGGGAACCGGGTTCGAACACTGAAGCTTTCTTT
CASSSREPGSNTEAFF
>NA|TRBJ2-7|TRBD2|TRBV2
TGTGCCAGCAGTGGACTGGGAGGGCGGTCCACTTACGAGCAGTACTTC
CASSGLGGRSTYEQYF
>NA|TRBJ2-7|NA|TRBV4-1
TGCGCCAGCAGCCAAGGTCCAGTCTCATACGAGCAGTACTTC
CASSQGPVSYEQYF
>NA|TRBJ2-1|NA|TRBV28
TGTGCCAGCAGGGAGGGCAACGAACCCTACAATGAGCAGTTCTTC
CASREGNEPYNEQFF
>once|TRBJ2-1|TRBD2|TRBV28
TGTGCCAGCAGTGGCAAGACTAGCGGGAGTGTATACAATGAGCAGTTCTTC
CASSGKTSGSVYNEQFF
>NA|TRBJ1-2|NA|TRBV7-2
TGTGCCAGCAGCCCACAAAGTCCCAGGGGAGCTAACTATGGCTACACCTTC
CASSPQSPRGANYGYTF
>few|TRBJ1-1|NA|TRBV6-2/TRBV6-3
TGTGCCAGCAGTTACCCTGGGGAGAAGAACACTGAAGCTTTCTTT
CASSYPGEKNTEAFF
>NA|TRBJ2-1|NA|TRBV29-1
TGCAGCGTTGAGGTTAGAAGGGAGATCCGCTCCTACAATGAGCAGTTCTTC
CSVEVRREIRSYNEQFF
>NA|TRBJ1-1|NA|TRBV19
TGTGCCAGTAGGGAGACAGGGAACACTGAAGCTTTCTTT
CASRETGNTEAFF
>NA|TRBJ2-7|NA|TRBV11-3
TGTGCCAGCAGCTTAAGGTCAGGGTACGAGCAGTACTTC
CASSLRSGYEQYF
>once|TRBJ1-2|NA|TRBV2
TGTGCCAGCAGGGAAGGTGGGGAGGGACTCGCTAACTATGGCTACACCTTC
CASREGGEGLANYGYTF
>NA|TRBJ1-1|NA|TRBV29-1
TGCAGCGTTGAGGGGGGCCTGAACACTGAAGCTTTCTTT
CSVEGGLNTEAFF
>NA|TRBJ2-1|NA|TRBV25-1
TGTGCCAGCAGTCGATACAATGAGCAGTTCTTC
CASSRYNEQFF
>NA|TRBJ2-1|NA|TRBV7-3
TGTGCCAGCAGCTTAAGTCTGGGATCCTACAATGAGCAGTTCTTC
CASSLSLGSYNEQFF
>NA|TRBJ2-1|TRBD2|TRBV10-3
TGTGCCATCAGTGAGTCTCGGGGAACTAGCGGGTTTTCCTACAATGAGCAGTTCTTC
CAISESRGTSGFSYNEQFF
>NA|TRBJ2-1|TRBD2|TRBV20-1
TGCAGTGCTAGTCGGCTAGCGGGAGGATATGAGCAGTTCTTC
CSASRLAGGYEQFF
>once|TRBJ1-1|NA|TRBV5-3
TGTGCCAGAAGCCGCTCCGGGGGTGAAGCTTTCTTT
CARSRSGGEAFF
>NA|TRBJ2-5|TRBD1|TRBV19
TGTGCCAGTAGAATGACAGGGTCCAGAGAGACCCAGTACTTC
CASRMTGSRETQYF
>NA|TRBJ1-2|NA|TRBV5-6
TGTGCCAGCAGCGGGGGGACGAATTTCTATGGCTACACCTTC
CASSGGTNFYGYTF
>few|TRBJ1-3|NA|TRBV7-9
TGTGCCAGCAGCTTAGCGGTCGCTATTAGGCGAAACACCATATATTTT
CASSLAVAIRRNTIYF
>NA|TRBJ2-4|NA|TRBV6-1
TGTGCCAGCAGTGAGGGGTTAGCCAAAAACATTCAGTACTTC
CASSEGLAKNIQYF
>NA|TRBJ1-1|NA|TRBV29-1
TGCAGCGCCGCCCGGGACACGCCAAACACTGAAGCTTTCTTT
CSAARDTPNTEAFF
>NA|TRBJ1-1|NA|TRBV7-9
TGTGCCAGCATCCCAGCGACAGGCGGGACTGAAGCTTTCTTT
CASIPATGGTEAFF
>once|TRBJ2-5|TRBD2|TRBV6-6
TGTGCCAGCAGTTACTCCACTAGCGGGTACCAAGAGACCCAGTACTTC
CASSYSTSGYQETQYF
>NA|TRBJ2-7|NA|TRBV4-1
TGCGCCAGCAGCCAAGCGGCAGGGCAAGCCTACGAGCAGTACTTC
CASSQAAGQAYEQYF
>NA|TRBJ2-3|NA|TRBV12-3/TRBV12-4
TGTGCCAGCAGTCCCACCACAGATACGCAGTATTTT
CASSPTTDTQYF
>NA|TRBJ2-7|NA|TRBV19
TGTGCCAGTAGTCCAGCCGGTCAGGAACCCTACGAGCAGTACTTC
CASSPAGQEPYEQYF
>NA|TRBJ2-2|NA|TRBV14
TGTGCCAGCAGCACCTTAGGGTTAGTCGGGGAGCTGTTTTTT
CASSTLGLVGELFF
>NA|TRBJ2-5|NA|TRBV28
TGTGCCAGCAGTTTTACCTACCAGGACCTTCAAGAGACCCAGTACTTC
CASSFTYQDLQETQYF
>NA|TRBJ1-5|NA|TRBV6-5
TGTGCCAGCAACTTGGACGGGCAGGGGATCAGTACCCAGCATTTT
CASNLDGQGISTQHF
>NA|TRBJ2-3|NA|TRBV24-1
TGTGCCACCAGTGATTCCGGGACAACGGGAGATACGCAGTATTTT
CATSDSGTTGDTQYF
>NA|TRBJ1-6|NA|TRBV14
TGTGCCAGCAGCCAAGTATCCAGGGGAGGCTCACCCCTCCACTTT
CASSQVSRGGSPLHF
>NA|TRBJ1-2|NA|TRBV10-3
TGTGCCATCAGTGAAAGGGGGGGTCTGGGTGGCTACACCTTC
CAISERGGLGGYTF
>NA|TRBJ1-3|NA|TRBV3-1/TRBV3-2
TGTGCCAGCAGCCCAACGGACCGCTCTGGAAACACCATATATTTT
CASSPTDRSGNTIYF
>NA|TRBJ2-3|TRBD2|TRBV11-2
TGTGCCAGCAGCTTAAGGCGGGGGTACACAGATACGCAGTATTTT
CASSLRRGYTDTQYF
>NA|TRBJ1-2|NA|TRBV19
TGTGCCAGCCGGAGGGGAGGGAAAGCTAACTATGGCTACACCTTC
CASRRGGKANYGYTF
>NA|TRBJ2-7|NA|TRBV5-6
TGTGCCAGCAGGTTAGGATCGGGCGAGCAGTACTTC
CASRLGSGEQYF
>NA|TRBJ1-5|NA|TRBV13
TGTGCCAGCAGCTTATTGGGTCAGCCCCAGCATTTT
CASSLLGQPQHF
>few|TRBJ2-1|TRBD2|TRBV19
TGTGCCAGTAGTACCTTAGGACTAGCGGCCTACCTTGATCCCTACAATGAGCAGTTCTTC
CASSTLGLAAYLDPYNEQFF
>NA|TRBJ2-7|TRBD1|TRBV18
TGTGCCAGCTCACCACCACCGGGACAGAAGCGCGGGGAGCAGTACTTC
CASSPPPGQKRGEQYF
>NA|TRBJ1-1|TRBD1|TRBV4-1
TGCGCCAGCAGCTTCACTCCAAGGACAGGCACGAACACTGAAGCTTTCTTT
CASSFTPRTGTNTEAFF
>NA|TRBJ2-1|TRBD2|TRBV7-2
TGTGCCAGCAGCTCCCCAACTAGCGTTGAGCAGTTCTTC
CASSSPTSVEQFF
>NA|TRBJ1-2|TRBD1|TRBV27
TGTGCCAGCAGTCCTCTGGGACAGGGAGAAGGGTCCACCTTC
CASSPLGQGEGSTF
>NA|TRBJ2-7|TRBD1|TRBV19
TGTGCCAGTAGTATCAGGGGGCGGTACGAGCAGTACTTC
CASSIRGRYEQYF
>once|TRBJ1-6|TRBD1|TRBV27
TGTGCCAGCAGCCTTTGGACAGGGGGTTCACCCCTCCACTTT
CASSLWTGGSPLHF
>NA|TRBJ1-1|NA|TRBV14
TGTGCCAGCAGCTCCCTAGCTCGGGGGAGGAACACTGAAGCTTTCTTT
CASSSLARGRNTEAFF
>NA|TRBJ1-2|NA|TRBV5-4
TGTGCCAGCAGCTTGCAATCCGGACGGACAAGGGGCTATGGCTACACCTTC
CASSLQSGRTRGYGYTF
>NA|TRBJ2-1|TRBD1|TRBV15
TGTGCCACCAGCAGAGAACAGGGGGCGGTCTACAATGAGCAGTTCTTC
CATSREQGAVYNEQFF
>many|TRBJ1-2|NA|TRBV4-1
TGCGCCAGCAGCCAGACCCCCCAGGGGACGGATGGCTACACCTTC
CASSQTPQGTDGYTF
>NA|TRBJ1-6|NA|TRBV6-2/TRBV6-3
TGTGCCAGCAGTTACCCGGACAGAAATTCACCCCTCCACTTT
CASSYPDRNSPLHF
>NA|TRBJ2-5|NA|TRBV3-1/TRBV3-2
TGTGCCAGCAGCCAAGATCATGGCACGGCCTGGGAGACCCAGTACTTC
CASSQDHGTAWETQYF